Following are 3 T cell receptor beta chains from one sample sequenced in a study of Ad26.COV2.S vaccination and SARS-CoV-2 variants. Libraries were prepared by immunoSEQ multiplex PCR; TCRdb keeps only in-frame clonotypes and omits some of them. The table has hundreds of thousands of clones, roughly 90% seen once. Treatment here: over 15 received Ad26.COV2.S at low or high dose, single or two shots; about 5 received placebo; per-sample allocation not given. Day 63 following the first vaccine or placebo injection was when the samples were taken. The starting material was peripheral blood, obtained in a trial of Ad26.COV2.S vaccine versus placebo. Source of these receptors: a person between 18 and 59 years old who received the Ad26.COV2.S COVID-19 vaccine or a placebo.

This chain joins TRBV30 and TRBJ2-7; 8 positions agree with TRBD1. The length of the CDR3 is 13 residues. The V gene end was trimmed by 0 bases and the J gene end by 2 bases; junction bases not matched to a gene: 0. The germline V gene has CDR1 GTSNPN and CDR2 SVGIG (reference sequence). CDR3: CAWSVDRAYEQYF. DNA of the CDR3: TGTGCCTGGAGTGTGGACAGGGCCTACGAGCAGTACTTC.

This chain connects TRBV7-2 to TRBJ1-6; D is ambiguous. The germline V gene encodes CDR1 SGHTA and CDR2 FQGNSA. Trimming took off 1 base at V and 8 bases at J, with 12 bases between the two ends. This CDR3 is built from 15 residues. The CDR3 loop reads CASSLDLGADSPLHF. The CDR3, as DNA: TGTGCCAGCAGCTTAGATCTGGGCGCCGATTCACCCCTCCACTTT.

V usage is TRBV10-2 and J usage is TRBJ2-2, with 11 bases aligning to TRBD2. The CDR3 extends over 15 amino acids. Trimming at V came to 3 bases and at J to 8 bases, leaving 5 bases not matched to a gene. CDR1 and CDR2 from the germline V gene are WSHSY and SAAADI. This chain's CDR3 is CASSELAGVSGELFF. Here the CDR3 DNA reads TGCGCCAGCAGTGAACTAGCGGGAGTATCTGGGGAGCTGTTTTTT.